This TCR beta chain was found in a study of blood T cell repertoires in COVID-19 (dated by TCRdb to 2018 to 2021). Regarding the complete study: The collaborator samples originated in the United States, Italy and Spain and spanned the acute and convalescent phases of COVID-19. Where available, HLA class I and class II types were obtained from metadata supplied by the sample provider rather than from assay-based typing. The material from the prospective study consisted of cDNA or gDNA derived from T cells, B-cell-depleted T cells, or PBMCs. Samples were obtained from the ongoing ImmuneRACE study (first 160 participants) and from some 1,300 subjects provided by 6 global collaborators. Sample metadata almost always included a de-identified subject ID, COVID-19 status, age in years and sex. The repertoires were released in a freely available public database intended as a resource for research on the immune response to SARS-CoV-2. The dataset comprised deeply sampled blood TCRbeta repertoires from subjects exposed to, actively infected with, or recovered from COVID-19. General conclusions and limits of the study: How much clinical and demographic metadata was included differed by source and by participant, and the metadata was provided uncurated.

To note about this clone: Its cognate antigen has yet to be identified. No base quality values were provided; no much bigger clone lies one nucleotide off.

TCRbeta CDR3 regions were amplified from genomic DNA using the immunoSEQ Assay, a bias-controlled multiplex PCR. The study's processing was this. The number of nucleated cells in each sample was estimated by amplification of reference gene primers within the assay. To quantify the absolute abundance of each unique TCRbeta CDR3 rearrangement, sequence reads were collapsed and filtered. For each sample, productive Simpson clonality was calculated as the square root of Simpson's diversity index over productive rearrangements. Imported from immuneACCESS, the table was reduced by TCRdb to in-frame sequences with V and J called. These copies leave out some clones; in studies compared against another copy, an unresolved V gene accounts for under half, and the cause of the remainder is not known. The V and J calls and clone size were taken over from that table, and D and trimming were inferred from the DNA. The sample yields roughly 100,000 clones; more than 85% were counted once. The ten most abundant clones make up 5% to 8% of the sample.

The collaborating institutions used their own protocols to collect whole blood in K2EDTA tubes. For TCRbeta analysis, collaborators shipped samples as frozen whole blood, isolated PBMCs, or DNA extracted from either of those sample types. Its CDR3 holds 13 amino acids, cysteine through phenylalanine. The DNA shown is the 39-base CDR3, in frame from base 1. V drops 4 bases and J drops 5 bases, leaving 10 bases in between. CDR1 SGHDT and CDR2 YYEEEE were looked up in the germline V gene. The sequence joins TRBV5-6 to TRBJ1-5, with an unclear D gene assignment. Sequences were obtained from peripheral blood. The TCR originated in a human donor in a cohort sampled during active COVID-19. The CDR3 corresponds to CASSPGGDQPQHF. In nucleotide form, the sequence is TGTGCCAGCAGCCCCGGAGGAGATCAGCCCCAGCATTTT.